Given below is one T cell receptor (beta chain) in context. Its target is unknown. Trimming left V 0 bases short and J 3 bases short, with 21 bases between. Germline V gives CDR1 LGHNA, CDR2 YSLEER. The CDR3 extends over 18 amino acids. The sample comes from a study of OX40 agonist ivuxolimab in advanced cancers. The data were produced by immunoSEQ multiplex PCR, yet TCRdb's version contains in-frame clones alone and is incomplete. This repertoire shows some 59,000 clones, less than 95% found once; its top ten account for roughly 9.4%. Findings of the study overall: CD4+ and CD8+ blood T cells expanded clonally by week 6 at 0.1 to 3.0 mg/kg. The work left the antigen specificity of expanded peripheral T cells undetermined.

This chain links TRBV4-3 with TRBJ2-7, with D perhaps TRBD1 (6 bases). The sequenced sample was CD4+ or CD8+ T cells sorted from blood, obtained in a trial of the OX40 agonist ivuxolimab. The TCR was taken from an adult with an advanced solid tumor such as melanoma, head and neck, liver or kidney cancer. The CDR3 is CASSQESFQQGIHYEQYF. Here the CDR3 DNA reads TGCGCCAGCAGCCAAGAGTCATTCCAACAGGGCATCCACTACGAGCAGTACTTC.